This T cell receptor (beta chain) was captured by sequencing in a study of tumor-infiltrating lymphocytes in primary liver carcinoma. Synthesis of TCR beta cDNA was carried out from 450 to 650 ng total RNA with a constant-region primer. Amplification in three nested multiplex PCR rounds with slightly modified ARM-PCR gave rise to TCR beta libraries. Rounds one and two of PCR, each of around 9 cycles, were primed with TRBV1-TRBV30 forward primers and a C-beta reverse primer. MiXCR, applied by TCRdb to the multiplex PCR reads, yields one record per CDR3 protein. The sample has approximately 300,000 distinct CDR3 sequences, approximately 60% seen once. This CDR3 has 15 amino acids. From germline, CDR1 is MDHEN and CDR2 SYDVKM. About this clonotype: At one of its ends the junction is not consistent with the germline gene, which may arise from a read error.

Unsorted whole blood yielded blood RNA, and germline DNA was extracted as well. Sequenced sample: peripheral blood. The sequence derives from a man aged 35 to 55 with primary liver carcinoma and hepatitis B virus infection. This chain links TRBV28 with TRBJ2-2; 8 positions match TRBD1. Here the CDR3 reads CTSSSGTGGTGEPFF. The CDR3 region has the DNA TGTACCAGCAGTTCCGGGACAGGAGGCACCGGGGAGCCGTTTTTT.